A single T cell receptor (beta chain) is shown here with its context. The data were taken from a study of blood T cell repertoires in COVID-19. Turning to the study itself: Acute and convalescent COVID-19 specimens originated in the United States, Italy and Spain. The analysed material was cDNA or gDNA that came from T cells, B-cell-depleted T cells, or PBMCs.

In the original workflow: By means of reference gene primer amplification, nucleated cell counts were estimated. Profiling relied on immunoSEQ multiplex PCR, and the TCRdb table lists in-frame clones only, not all of them. The V and J calls and clone size come from that table; D and trimming were worked out from the DNA. There are about 130,000 clones in the sample; approximately 85% occur only once, and 4.3% lies in the top ten. This CDR3 spans 14 amino acids. CDR1 and CDR2 (germline): WNHNN, SYGVQD (reference sequence). V trimming: 6 bases; J trimming: 10 bases; junction bases outside the gene matches: 11.

This receptor was taken from a human donor in a cohort sampled during active COVID-19. The chain links TRBV10-1 to TRBJ1-5, with 8 bases identical to TRBD1. The sequencing sample was made of peripheral blood. CDR3 in amino acids: CASSAGLPGGPQHF. The CDR3 nucleotides read TGCGCCAGCAGCGCGGGCCTACCAGGGGGCCCCCAGCATTTT.